What follows are 4 T cell receptor beta chains derived from one specimen sequenced in a study of shared clonotypes between healthy human individuals. Data came from immunoSEQ multiplex PCR; TCRdb stores just in-frame clones and leaves some out. The table includes more than 900,000 clones, roughly 74% detected once. The sequencing input was memory CD4+ T cells from PBMCs. As to subset: CD45RA-negative fraction. The receptors were sampled from a man younger than 35 in good health. Some clones in this sample may be carry-over from other donors' samples.

The gene calls are TRBV9 and TRBJ1-5; D may be TRBD1 (6 bases). This CDR3 comprises 14 residues. Trimming cost V 5 bases and J 3 bases, with 12 bases left between them. The germline CDR1 and CDR2 sequences are SGDLS and YYNGEE. The CDR3 DNA is TGTGCCAGCAGTACGACAGGTAACAATCAGCCCCAGCATTTT. This codes for CASSTTGNNQPQHF.

The chain uses TRBV27 and TRBJ2-5; 8 bases are a match to TRBD2. Germline lookup yields CDR1 MNHEY and CDR2 SMNVEV (reference sequence). The CDR3 consists of 16 residues. Trimming at V came to 0 bases and at J to 4 bases, leaving 7 bases not matched to a gene. CDR3: CASSLSQREPRETQYF. The CDR3 DNA follows: TGTGCCAGCAGTTTATCCCAGCGGGAGCCCCGAGAGACCCAGTACTTC.

The chain employs TRBV10-3 and TRBJ2-7; D unclear. The V and J ends lost 0 bases and 6 bases respectively, with 15 bases between them. The CDR3 runs 15 residues. The germline gives CDR1 ENHRY, CDR2 SYGVKD. CDR3 region: CAISESVTLPAEQYF. CDR3 DNA: TGTGCCATCAGTGAGTCCGTGACTCTACCGGCCGAGCAGTACTTC.

Written as DNA, the CDR3 is TGCGCCAGCAGCTTGGCAACATCCTATGGCTACACCTTC. Its protein is CASSLATSYGYTF. The J gene is TRBJ1-2, the V gene TRBV5-1; D is unresolved. V was pared by 0 bases and J by 4 bases, with 7 bases between. CDR3 size: 13 residues. The germline gives CDR1 SGHRS, CDR2 YFSETQ.